This is a list of T cell receptor beta chains from one sample in a study of blood T cell repertoires in COVID-19. Sequencing was performed with immunoSEQ multiplex PCR; in TCRdb, only in-frame clones are kept and a portion is missing. Among tens of thousands of clones listed, around 82% were seen once. Sequencing was performed on peripheral blood. All receptors derive from a human donor in a cohort sampled during active COVID-19. CDR3s include the opening cysteine and the closing phenylalanine or tryptophan. The D gene is left open where the match is weak. Clone size is shown for a subset of rows, as once, few, many or a class of expanded clone.

clone size,D gene,V gene,J gene,CDR3 protein,CDR3 DNA
-,-,TRBV13,TRBJ2-1,CASSLSREYNEQFF,TGTGCCAGCAGCTTATCGCGGGAATACAATGAGCAGTTCTTC
-,-,TRBV9,TRBJ1-2,CASSLGRYGGGYTF,TGTGCCAGCAGCCTAGGACGGTATGGGGGCGGCTACACCTTC
-,TRBD1,TRBV6-2/TRBV6-3,TRBJ1-2,CASSQRQGRYGYTF,TGTGCCAGCAGTCAAAGACAGGGACGCTATGGCTACACCTTC
few,TRBD2,TRBV7-8,TRBJ2-1,CASSLGPSGSPRRFF,TGTGCCAGCAGCTTAGGTCCTAGCGGGTCCCCTAGACGGTTCTTC
-,-,TRBV7-2,TRBJ2-5,CASSLRREEETQYF,TGTGCCAGCAGCTTACGGCGGGAAGAAGAGACCCAGTACTTC
-,-,TRBV19,TRBJ1-2,CASSNVGRGNYGYTF,TGTGCCAGTAGTAATGTAGGCCGGGGGAACTATGGCTACACCTTC
once,TRBD2,TRBV9,TRBJ2-5,CASSVASGGVETQYF,TGTGCCAGCAGCGTAGCTAGCGGGGGGGTAGAGACCCAGTACTTC
-,-,TRBV9,TRBJ2-7,CASSVALGGQIYEQYF,TGTGCCAGCAGCGTAGCTTTAGGGGGACAAATCTACGAGCAGTACTTC
-,-,TRBV5-1,TRBJ2-7,CASSSIRVGGDEQYF,TGCGCCAGCAGCTCAATCAGGGTAGGGGGGGACGAGCAGTACTTC
many,TRBD1,TRBV7-2,TRBJ2-7,CASSPGGYEQYF,TGTGCCAGCAGCCCAGGGGGCTACGAGCAGTACTTC
few,TRBD2,TRBV19,TRBJ2-1,CASSPGLAGESNEQFF,TGTGCCAGTAGTCCGGGACTAGCGGGAGAGTCGAATGAGCAGTTCTTC
-,TRBD1,TRBV24-1,TRBJ1-5,CATRDRGVVGSNQPQHF,TGTGCCACCCGGGACAGGGGCGTAGTGGGTAGCAATCAGCCCCAGCATTTT
few,-,TRBV27,TRBJ2-7,CASSSSYEQYF,TGTGCCAGCAGTTCCAGTTACGAGCAGTACTTC
-,TRBD2,TRBV7-9,TRBJ2-7,CASSFPGGTSDSYEQYF,TGTGCCAGCAGCTTCCCTGGTGGGACTAGCGACTCCTACGAGCAGTACTTC
-,TRBD1,TRBV29-1,TRBJ1-5,CSVERRGREGNQPQHF,TGCAGCGTTGAGAGGAGGGGGCGCGAGGGCAATCAGCCCCAGCATTTT
-,TRBD1,TRBV4-3,TRBJ1-6,CASSQGQGVNSPLHF,TGCGCCAGCAGCCAGGGACAGGGTGTTAATTCACCCCTCCACTTT
-,-,TRBV27,TRBJ1-5,CASSSRPLAGNQPQHF,TGTGCCAGCAGTAGCCGACCCCTAGCCGGTAATCAGCCCCAGCATTTT
-,TRBD2,TRBV5-6,TRBJ2-3,CASIPAGGGDTQYF,TGTGCCAGCATCCCCGCGGGGGGTGGGGATACGCAGTATTTT
-,TRBD2,TRBV5-1,TRBJ2-7,CASSLAGGAPHYEQYF,TGCGCCAGCAGCTTGGCGGGAGGAGCACCCCACTACGAGCAGTACTTC
-,-,TRBV7-9,TRBJ2-1,CASSLSVPTRSSYNEQFF,TGTGCCAGCAGCCTTAGCGTCCCTACACGAAGCTCCTACAATGAGCAGTTCTTC
few,-,TRBV30,TRBJ1-3,CAWELNPGNTIYF,TGTGCCTGGGAACTTAATCCCGGAAACACCATATATTTT
-,-,TRBV28,TRBJ2-3,CASSKGGSTDTQYF,TGTGCCAGCAGCAAGGGGGGGAGCACAGATACGCAGTATTTT
-,-,TRBV6-2/TRBV6-3,TRBJ1-2,CASSPLGRGYGYTF,TGTGCCAGCAGTCCCCTCGGCAGGGGCTATGGCTACACCTTC
-,TRBD1,TRBV9,TRBJ1-4,CASSPWTGGDEKLFF,TGTGCCAGCAGCCCCTGGACAGGGGGGGATGAAAAACTGTTTTTT
-,TRBD1,TRBV25-1,TRBJ2-7,CASSEEQGIAGYEQYF,TGTGCCAGCAGTGAAGAACAGGGGATTGCGGGTTACGAGCAGTACTTC
-,TRBD1,TRBV10-3,TRBJ1-6,CAISDSNRGRNSPLHF,TGTGCCATCAGTGACTCGAACAGGGGGCGTAATTCACCCCTCCACTTT
-,TRBD2,TRBV5-4,TRBJ2-7,CASSLGTSGHEQYF,TGTGCCAGCAGCTTGGGGACTAGCGGACACGAGCAGTACTTC
-,TRBD2,TRBV11-1,TRBJ2-3,CASSFAGGGTDTQYF,TGTGCCAGCAGCTTCGCGGGAGGGGGCACAGATACGCAGTATTTT
-,-,TRBV29-1,TRBJ2-5,CSVTGLGETQYF,TGCAGCGTAACAGGGTTGGGAGAGACCCAGTACTTC
-,TRBD1,TRBV10-3,TRBJ1-5,CAISDSGQGSGNQPQHF,TGTGCCATCAGTGACAGTGGACAGGGGTCGGGCAATCAGCCCCAGCATTTT
few,TRBD2,TRBV28,TRBJ2-7,CASTLGLAVTYEQYF,TGTGCCAGCACCTTGGGACTAGCGGTGACCTACGAGCAGTACTTC
once,-,TRBV12-1,TRBJ1-4,CASSPDRPGPNREKLFF,TGTGCCAGCAGCCCTGACAGGCCCGGCCCGAATAGAGAAAAACTGTTTTTT
-,TRBD2,TRBV19,TRBJ2-7,CASSIGGYYEQYF,TGTGCCAGTAGTATCGGGGGGTACTACGAGCAGTACTTC
-,-,TRBV11-3,TRBJ2-7,CASSDSTAASYEQYF,TGTGCCAGCAGCGACTCGACGGCCGCCTCCTACGAGCAGTACTTC
-,-,TRBV18,TRBJ2-7,CASSPRLLVGATRGEQYF,TGTGCCAGCTCACCGCGACTCCTTGTGGGGGCGACCCGGGGCGAGCAGTACTTC
-,-,TRBV7-9,TRBJ1-5,CATSAGQGNQPQHF,TGTGCCACCTCAGCCGGACAAGGCAATCAGCCCCAGCATTTT
-,TRBD1,TRBV7-6,TRBJ2-7,CASSLGTGSYEQYF,TGTGCCAGCAGCCTGGGGACAGGCTCCTACGAGCAGTACTTC
-,TRBD2,TRBV6-1,TRBJ2-3,CASSEGLAGADTQYF,TGTGCCAGCAGTGAAGGACTAGCGGGGGCAGATACGCAGTATTTT
-,-,TRBV7-2,TRBJ2-1,CASSIQRAYNEQFF,TGTGCCAGCAGCATCCAGCGGGCTTACAATGAGCAGTTCTTC
-,-,TRBV28,TRBJ1-1,CASSHDRYTEAFF,TGTGCCAGCAGCCATGACAGATACACTGAAGCTTTCTTT
-,TRBD2,TRBV18,TRBJ2-7,CASSVTTLAGGLAEQYF,TGTGCCAGCTCAGTGACAACACTAGCGGGGGGTTTGGCCGAGCAGTACTTC
-,TRBD2,TRBV6-5,TRBJ2-2,CASSYGGGVTGELFF,TGTGCCAGCAGTTACGGCGGGGGAGTGACCGGGGAGCTGTTTTTT
-,-,TRBV7-2,TRBJ1-3,CASRVFGGANTIYF,TGTGCCAGCAGGGTTTTCGGGGGTGCCAACACCATATATTTT
-,TRBD1,TRBV29-1,TRBJ2-1,CSATRGWSVRFF,TGCAGCGCCACCAGGGGGTGGAGCGTGAGGTTCTTC
-,-,TRBV30,TRBJ1-2,CAWSVTGYGYTF,TGTGCCTGGAGTGTAACAGGGTATGGCTACACCTTC
once,-,TRBV11-2,TRBJ1-1,CASSLMARAFF,TGTGCCAGCAGCTTAATGGCTCGCGCTTTCTTT
once,-,TRBV3-1/TRBV3-2,TRBJ2-7,CASSPAVGQNSYEQYF,TGTGCCAGCAGCCCGGCAGTCGGACAGAACTCCTACGAGCAGTACTTC
-,TRBD1,TRBV28,TRBJ1-4,CASSRQGASGKLFF,TGTGCCAGCAGTCGACAGGGGGCGAGCGGGAAACTGTTTTTT
-,TRBD2,TRBV19,TRBJ2-1,CASSFRGRADEQFF,TGTGCCAGTAGTTTTCGCGGGAGGGCGGATGAGCAGTTCTTC
few,-,TRBV28,TRBJ2-7,CASSFTYEQYF,TGTGCCAGCAGCTTTACCTACGAGCAGTACTTC
-,-,TRBV4-1,TRBJ2-7,CASSQKETSWEQYF,TGCGCCAGCAGCCAGAAGGAAACTAGCTGGGAGCAGTACTTC
-,TRBD2,TRBV9,TRBJ2-3,CASSATSGRDTQYF,TGTGCCAGCAGCGCGACTAGCGGGAGGGATACGCAGTATTTT
-,TRBD1,TRBV6-6,TRBJ1-2,CASRGTGGFYGYTF,TGTGCCAGCAGGGGGACAGGGGGCTTCTATGGCTACACCTTC
-,TRBD2,TRBV5-5,TRBJ2-4,CASSPTSGKNIQYF,TGTGCCAGCAGCCCTACTAGCGGCAAAAACATTCAGTACTTC